This T cell receptor (beta chain) was documented in a study of response to subunit inactivated influenza vaccine. This CDR3 is 16 amino acids long. Germline-derived CDR1 and CDR2 are KGHDR and SFDVKD. V lost 3 bases, J lost 1 base, and 11 bases lay in between. TCRdb independently ran MiXCR on the RT-PCR reads; one entry per CDR3 protein. Among 430,000 or so distinct CDR3 sequences listed, 11% were seen once. Points from the study as a whole: That few new T cells are recruited by each seasonal influenza vaccination was the authors' suggestion.

There are a few counts of this clonotype. Its matching antigen is unknown. The sample here was PBMCs from blood, taken 40 to 50 days after vaccination. V gene TRBV24-1 combines with J gene TRBJ2-2; D perhaps matches TRBD1 (5 bases). The clonotype originates from a man aged 45-65 years who received an inactivated influenza vaccine. The CDR3 nucleotides read TGTGCCACCAGTGATCTCGGACACCGGAACACCGGGGAGCTGTTTTTT. Its translation: CATSDLGHRNTGELFF.